The 32 T cell receptor beta chains below all came from one sample that was sequenced in a study of T cell responses to AZD1222 COVID-19 vaccine. Sequencing used immunoSEQ multiplex PCR; TCRdb keeps in-frame clones, though not all of them. The data contain under 200,000 clones, approximately 93% of them seen just once; the ten biggest clones take up about 4%. The source material was peripheral blood, sampled on day 0 of AZD1222 vaccination. Every receptor here comes from an adult in good health.

CDR3 sequence: CASSNGQNYEQYF. The DNA of the CDR3 is TGTGCCAGTAGTAATGGACAGAACTACGAGCAGTACTTC. The rearrangement links TRBV19 to TRBJ2-7, with D perhaps matching TRBD1 (6 bases). The V gene's germline CDR1 is LNHDA and CDR2 SQIVND (reference sequence). The V end lost 4 bases, the J end lost 3 bases, and 10 bases lay between the germline ends. The CDR3 runs to 13 residues.

The chain couples TRBV6-5 to TRBJ2-2; D might be TRBD1 (6 bases). Germline loops: CDR1 MNHEY, CDR2 SVGAGI. The V gene lost 2 bases and the J gene lost 7 bases, with 11 bases spanning the gap. The CDR3 is made up of 14 amino acids. This chain's CDR3 is CASSYTGYGGELFF. CDR3 coding DNA: TGTGCCAGCAGTTACACAGGGTATGGCGGGGAGCTGTTTTTT.

This chain uses TRBV6-5 with TRBJ2-2, with D perhaps TRBD1 (6 bases). This CDR3 comprises 13 residues. Trimming removed 7 bases at V and 4 bases at J, with 10 bases between. Per the germline V gene, CDR1 is MNHEY and CDR2 is SVGAGI. The CDR3 bases are TGTGCCAGCATAAACAGGGCCACCGGGGAGCTGTTTTTT. Translation: CASINRATGELFF.

The chain links TRBV7-8 to TRBJ2-1, with 10 nucleotides matching TRBD2. V shed 4 bases, J shed 4 bases, and the junction held 10 bases outside the gene matches. Germline V gene sequence: CDR1 SGHVS, CDR2 FQNEAQ. The CDR3 is 17 amino acids. The CDR3 loop is CASSSPPGLALYNEQFF. The CDR3 DNA reads TGTGCCAGCAGCTCCCCGCCGGGACTAGCGTTGTACAATGAGCAGTTCTTC.

The chain carries TRBV6-5 and TRBJ2-1; 10 nucleotides agree with TRBD2. In germline, CDR1 is MNHEY, CDR2 SVGAGI. Trimming removed 8 bases from V and 7 bases from J; junction bases left unmatched: 11. The CDR3 is 15 amino acids. CDR3 sequence reads: CASQIAGGPANEQFF. In nucleotides, the CDR3 is TGTGCCAGCCAAATAGCGGGGGGTCCCGCGAATGAGCAGTTCTTC.

The CDR3 spells CASSGRVYGNTIYF. Here the CDR3 DNA reads TGTGCCAGCAGCGGGCGGGTTTATGGAAACACCATATATTTT. The gene calls are TRBV7-9 and TRBJ1-3; D gene unclear. Trimming pared 5 bases from V and 3 bases from J, leaving 11 bases between. Germline lookup yields CDR1 SEHNR and CDR2 FQNEAQ (reference sequence). CDR3 length equals 14 residues.

The chain combines TRBV3-1 (or the pseudogene TRBV3-2) with TRBJ1-2, with D perhaps matching TRBD1 (6 bases). Trimming stripped 1 base from V and 0 bases from J, with 9 bases between. Germline V gene lookup returns CDR1 LGHDT and CDR2 YNNKEL (reference sequence). The CDR3 sequence is 15 residues long. CDR3 region: CASSQVSGANYGYTF. CDR3 nucleotides: TGTGCCAGCAGCCAAGTATCAGGGGCTAACTATGGCTACACCTTC.

The rearrangement uses TRBV19 and TRBJ1-2, with D possibly being TRBD1 (5 bases). Germline CDR1 and CDR2: LNHDA and SQIVND (reference sequence). The CDR3 spans 14 residues. Trimming took off 4 bases at V and 2 bases at J, with 11 bases between the two ends. The CDR3 coding sequence is TGTGCCAGTAGTACCTACGGGGGGAACTATGGCTACACCTTC. This codes for CASSTYGGNYGYTF.

This rearrangement joins TRBV10-2 to TRBJ1-2; the match to TRBD1 covers 9 bases. This CDR3 has 12 amino acids. V shed 5 bases and J 10 bases; nucleotides not matched to a gene: 5. CDR1 and CDR2 from the germline V gene are WSHSY and SAAADI. CDR3 loop: CASSRDRVDYTF. CDR3 bases: TGCGCCAGCAGTCGGGACAGGGTCGACTACACCTTC.

The chain combines TRBV7-9 with TRBJ1-2; D may be TRBD1 (6 bases). The CDR3 totals 14 residues. Germline V gene lookup returns CDR1 SEHNR and CDR2 FQNEAQ (reference sequence). CDR3 sequence (DNA): TGTGCGATCCGACAGGAGTCCTCTCCGTATGGCTACACCTTC. Translation: CAIRQESSPYGYTF.

The V and J genes are TRBV27 and TRBJ1-5, with D perhaps TRBD1 (5 bases). CDR1 and CDR2 (germline): MNHEY, SMNVEV (reference sequence). Trimming took off 5 bases at V and 2 bases at J, with 13 bases between the two ends. This CDR3 spans 15 amino acids. The CDR3 region is CASSPRVLGNQPQHF. The CDR3 region has the DNA TGTGCCAGCAGTCCCAGGGTTTTGGGCAATCAGCCCCAGCATTTT.

This chain's CDR3 is CASSSRITTGTDTQYF. The CDR3 region has the DNA TGTGCCAGCAGCTCGAGAATTACGACAGGTACAGATACGCAGTATTTT. V and J are TRBV11-2 and TRBJ2-3; D might be TRBD1 (6 bases). The germline CDR1 and CDR2 sequences are SGHAT and FQNNGV. The CDR3 has 16 amino acids. Trimming shortened V by 4 bases and J by 3 bases, and 17 bases separated the two germline ends.

This chain connects TRBV24-1 to TRBJ1-5; D uncertain. Germline CDR1 and CDR2: KGHDR and SFDVKD. The V and J ends lost 2 bases and 2 bases respectively, with 6 bases between them. CDR3 length: 14 residues. CDR3 in DNA: TGTGCCACCAGTGATTCCACGGGCAATCAGCCCCAGCATTTT. This sequence encodes CATSDSTGNQPQHF.

The CDR3 sequence: CASSFIGEGEKLFF. CDR3 bases: TGTGCCAGCAGCTTTATAGGTGAAGGGGAAAAACTGTTTTTT. The chain recombines TRBV7-9 with TRBJ1-4; D unresolved. V was clipped by 3 bases and J by 8 bases, with 13 bases between them. Germline CDR1 SEHNR, CDR2 FQNEAQ (reference sequence). The CDR3 runs 14 residues.

The CDR3 DNA follows: TGTGCCAGCAGCAGGCAGTTGGTTAACTATGGCTACACCTTC. This translates into CASSRQLVNYGYTF. The chain couples TRBV7-9 to TRBJ1-2, with D unclear. The CDR3 length is 14 residues. Germline CDR1 reads SEHNR; CDR2 reads FQNEAQ (reference sequence). Deletions cut 5 bases from V and 1 base from J, with 11 bases between. The full variable domain, rest sourced from reference TRBV7-9 and TRBJ1-2, is DTGVSQNPRHKITKRGQNVTFRCDPISEHNRLYWYRQTLGQGPEFLTYFQNEAQLEKSRLLSDRFSAERPKGSFSTLEIQRTEQGDSAMYLCASSRQLVNYGYTFGSGTRLTVV.

V and J are TRBV7-2 and TRBJ2-7, with 10 bases fitting TRBD1. The CDR3 is 16 amino acids. J gave up 1 base and V 2 bases, and 5 bases lay outside the gene matches. Germline V lookup: CDR1 SGHTA, CDR2 FQGNSA. The CDR3 region is CASSLPEGQGSYEQYF. The CDR3 nucleotides read TGTGCCAGCAGCTTACCAGAGGGACAGGGGTCCTACGAGCAGTACTTC. Filled out from reference TRBV7-2 and TRBJ2-7, the complete variable domain reads GAGVSQSPSNKVTEKGKDVELRCDPISGHTALYWYRQSLGQGLEFLIYFQGNSAPDKSGLPSDRFSAERTGGSVSTLTIQRTQQEDSAVYLCASSLPEGQGSYEQYFGPGTRLTVT.

The V call is TRBV3-1 (or the pseudogene TRBV3-2), the J call TRBJ1-4; maybe TRBD1 (5 bases). V lost 5 bases and J lost 4, with 11 bases in between. The CDR3 spans 14 residues. Germline assignment: CDR1 LGHDT and CDR2 YNNKEL (reference sequence). The DNA for the CDR3 is TGTGCCAGCAGCTCCCGGGACTTTAATGAAAAACTGTTTTTT. Protein: CASSSRDFNEKLFF.

V gene TRBV9 combines with J gene TRBJ2-5; D uncertain. V was clipped by 3 bases and J by 1 base, with 7 bases between them. The germline gives CDR1 SGDLS, CDR2 YYNGEE. The CDR3 has 13 residues. CDR3 in amino acids: CASSGSIQETQYF. CDR3 nucleotides: TGTGCCAGCAGCGGGAGCATCCAAGAGACCCAGTACTTC.

The chain's CDR3 is CASSYEGINQPQHF. The CDR3 coding sequence is TGTGCCAGCAGTTACGAGGGCATCAATCAGCCCCAGCATTTT. The V call is TRBV6-5, the J call TRBJ1-5; D is unclear. Germline CDR1 reads MNHEY; CDR2 reads SVGAGI. Trimming cost V 2 bases and J 3 bases, with 8 bases left between them. The CDR3 has 14 amino acids.

The V call is TRBV5-1, the J call TRBJ1-1; D is uncertain. The V gene's germline CDR1 is SGHRS and CDR2 YFSETQ. Trimming removed 3 bases from V and 5 bases from J, with 17 bases in between. The CDR3 length is 15 residues. The CDR3 region has the DNA TGCGCCAGCAGCTGGGTGGGTGGCCAAGAAACTGAAGCTTTCTTT. Its translation: CASSWVGGQETEAFF.

The chain uses TRBV6-5 and TRBJ2-1; D remains unclear. V gave up 2 bases and J gave up 7 bases, with 3 bases separating them. The CDR3 loop spans 11 amino acids. Germline CDR1 is MNHEY and CDR2 is SVGAGI. Here the CDR3 reads CASSYGNEQFF. The CDR3 DNA reads as TGTGCCAGCAGTTACGGGAATGAGCAGTTCTTC.

V usage is TRBV7-9 and J usage is TRBJ1-3; the D gene is possibly TRBD1 (6 bases). Trimming took 6 bases from V and 5 from J, leaving 11 bases between them. The CDR3 has 13 residues. The germline V gene encodes CDR1 SEHNR and CDR2 FQNEAQ (reference sequence). The CDR3 bases are TGTGCCAGCAGTCACAGGGTAAGAAACACCATATATTTT. This translates into CASSHRVRNTIYF.

V is TRBV10-2 and J is TRBJ2-3; 9 positions agree with TRBD1. Germline V gene data show CDR1 as WSHSY and CDR2 as SAAADI. The ends lost 5 bases at V and 4 bases at J; junction bases unmatched: 4. This CDR3 region has 14 residues. The CDR3 DNA follows: TGCGCCAGCAGTTTACAGGGGGCAGCAGATACGCAGTATTTT. Amino acids: CASSLQGAADTQYF.

This clone came up once. This chain uses TRBV14 with TRBJ1-4, with 8 bases lining up with TRBD1. The junction had 6 bases not matched to a gene; V was cut back by 5 bases and J by 7 bases. The CDR3 is 14 amino acids. Germline V gene data show CDR1 as SGHDN and CDR2 as FVKESK. CDR3 sequence (DNA): TGTGCCAGCAGCTTTGGACAGGGCGGTGAAAAACTGTTTTTT. Protein sequence: CASSFGQGGEKLFF.

The V call is TRBV3-1 (or the pseudogene TRBV3-2), the J call TRBJ2-3, with TRBD2 identical over 10 bases. Germline values: CDR1 LGHDT, CDR2 YNNKEL (reference sequence). V lost 4 bases, J lost 3 bases, and 10 bases stayed unmatched. The CDR3 is 17 residues long. The chain's CDR3 is CASSPLAGAAPTDTQYF. The DNA for the CDR3 is TGTGCCAGCAGCCCTCTAGCGGGAGCCGCCCCGACAGATACGCAGTATTTT.

V gene TRBV3-1 (or the pseudogene TRBV3-2) combines with J gene TRBJ2-1; D is unclear. Trimming cost V 6 bases and J 6 bases, with 12 bases left between them. CDR3 length equals 13 residues. The germline V gene has CDR1 LGHDT and CDR2 YNNKEL (reference sequence). The CDR3 region is CASSYVTGNEQFF. CDR3 DNA: TGTGCCAGCAGTTATGTTACCGGCAATGAGCAGTTCTTC.

J is TRBJ1-1 and V is TRBV15; a possible D gene is TRBD1 (5 bases). Germline values: CDR1 LNHNV, CDR2 YYDKDF (reference sequence). This CDR3 is 13 amino acids long. Trimming stripped 4 bases from V and 8 bases from J, with 14 bases between. The CDR3 is CATSIGGIGEAFF. The DNA for the CDR3 is TGTGCCACCAGCATTGGGGGTATAGGAGAAGCTTTCTTT.

The V and J genes are TRBV10-3 and TRBJ1-2; 8 bases align to TRBD1. Germline assignment: CDR1 ENHRY and CDR2 SYGVKD. The V segment lost 2 bases and the J segment 8 bases; nucleotides outside the gene matches: 4. CDR3 length: 13 amino acids. CDR3 region: CAISEMDRVGYTF. The CDR3 coding sequence is TGTGCCATCAGTGAGATGGACAGGGTCGGCTACACCTTC.

The V and J genes are TRBV6-5 and TRBJ2-5; D unresolved. Germline V gene data show CDR1 as MNHEY and CDR2 as SVGAGI. V lost 0 bases and J 5 bases, leaving 13 bases between the germline ends. The CDR3 loop spans 15 amino acids. The CDR3: CASSYSGAKAETQYF. For the CDR3, the DNA is TGTGCCAGCAGTTACTCGGGCGCCAAGGCGGAGACCCAGTACTTC.

The chain has TRBV5-5 and TRBJ1-1, with 8 bases aligning to TRBD1. The CDR3 loop spans 14 amino acids. J gave up 3 bases and V 0 bases, and 1 base lay outside the gene matches. Looked up from germline, CDR1 is SGHKS and CDR2 is YYEKEE (reference sequence). CDR3 nucleotide sequence: TGTGCCAGCAGCTTGGCGACAGGGGACACTGAAGCTTTCTTT. Translated: CASSLATGDTEAFF.

The chain links TRBV7-8 to TRBJ1-2; D is unresolved. V was cut by 1 base and J by 8 bases, with 8 bases left in between. This CDR3 has 12 residues. Germline values: CDR1 SGHVS, CDR2 FQNEAQ. The CDR3 nucleotides are TGTGCCAGCAGCTTAGTAGGGTTCGGCTACACCTTC. Translating gives CASSLVGFGYTF.

V usage is TRBV5-1 and J usage is TRBJ1-4; maybe TRBD1 (6 bases). The CDR3 is 14 residues long. Germline V lookup: CDR1 SGHRS, CDR2 YFSETQ. With 2 bases removed from V and 8 bases from J, the gap between germline ends came to 13 bases. The CDR3 here is CASSFGGHNEKLFF. The CDR3 DNA sequence: TGCGCCAGCAGCTTCGGGGGACACAACGAAAAACTGTTTTTT.